This TCR beta chain comes out of a study of PD-1 blockade in classical Hodgkin lymphoma. The wider study: Nivolumab dosed at 3 mg/kg went to patients intravenously every 2 weeks. General study points: Individuals who commenced nivolumab within less than 1 year of ASCT were excluded. Complete responders had baseline diversity similar to newly diagnosed patients.

This table comes from immunoSEQ multiplex PCR, and its TCRdb copy is limited to in-frame clones, with some not included. Among some 33,000 clones, around 85% were seen once, and the ten largest hold 17%. A note on this clone: The antigen remains unidentified.

The CDR3 has 13 amino acids. CDR1 is MDHEN, CDR2 SYDVKM, per germline. Trimming stripped 2 bases from V and 4 bases from J, with 7 bases between. The time point is: cycle 4 day 1 (C4D1), after less than 7 weeks of nivolumab. Relapse after autologous stem cell transplantation occurred in every patient, and brentuximab vedotin exposure varied. This TCR was recovered from a human donor with classical Hodgkin lymphoma. This specimen was peripheral blood mononuclear cells (PBMCs), taken before the fourth cycle of nivolumab. The gene calls are TRBV28 and TRBJ2-3, with D unclear. The CDR3 region is CASSLPGSDTQYF. Written as DNA, the CDR3 is TGTGCCAGCAGTTTACCGGGTTCAGATACGCAGTATTTT.